The 10 T cell receptor beta chains presented below share a single source sample, sequenced in a study of T cell responses to AZD1222 COVID-19 vaccine. Assay used: immunoSEQ multiplex PCR; TCRdb lists only in-frame clones, some missing. The data hold 100,000 to 150,000 clones, with about 87% observed a single time. The specimen comprised peripheral blood, sampled on day 0 of AZD1222 vaccination. These receptor sequences come from an adult in good health.

This chain uses TRBV27 with TRBJ1-1, with D perhaps matching TRBD1 (6 bases). Germline V lookup: CDR1 MNHEY, CDR2 SMNVEV (reference sequence). The CDR3 has 13 residues. Trimming cost V 3 bases and J 4 bases, with 9 bases left between them. The CDR3 sequence is CASSFGRGTEAFF. DNA of the CDR3: TGTGCCAGCAGTTTTGGCAGGGGCACTGAAGCTTTCTTT.

The CDR3 spells CASSANRVTEAFF. CDR3 bases: TGTGCCAGCAGCGCGAACAGGGTTACTGAAGCTTTCTTT. The V gene is TRBV9, the J gene TRBJ1-1; D perhaps matches TRBD1 (6 bases). Trimming stripped 3 bases from V and 5 bases from J, with 11 bases between. The CDR3 runs 13 residues. Germline V lookup: CDR1 SGDLS, CDR2 YYNGEE.

V usage is TRBV5-4 and J usage is TRBJ1-1; no clear D. Looked up from germline, CDR1 is SGHNT and CDR2 is YYREEE (reference sequence). The CDR3 totals 15 residues. V gave up 2 bases and J gave up 4 bases, with 15 bases separating them. CDR3 loop: CASSFPDGEVTEAFF. The CDR3 nucleotides are TGTGCCAGCAGCTTCCCAGACGGTGAAGTCACTGAAGCTTTCTTT.

This chain joins TRBV18 and TRBJ1-1; D unclear. The germline V gene encodes CDR1 KGHSH and CDR2 LQKENI. The CDR3 covers 14 residues. With 0 bases removed from V and 1 base from J, the gap between germline ends came to 6 bases. CDR3 bases: TGTGCCAGCTCACCACCGGGTGCGAACACTGAAGCTTTCTTT. Translating gives CASSPPGANTEAFF.

This chain links TRBV30 with TRBJ2-5, with D possibly matching TRBD2 (6 bases). The germline V and J ends were trimmed by 1 base and 2 bases, with 8 bases remaining between them. Germline CDR1 GTSNPN, CDR2 SVGIG (reference sequence). The CDR3 extends over 13 amino acids. The CDR3 loop is CAWSGSGQETQYF. CDR3 bases: TGTGCCTGGAGTGGTAGCGGACAAGAGACCCAGTACTTC. Looking up the rest from reference TRBV30 and TRBJ2-5 gives the full variable domain: SQTIHQWPATLVQPVGSPLSLECTVEGTSNPNLYWYRQAAGRGLQLLFYSVGIGQISSEVPQNLSASRPQDRQFILSSKKLLLSDSGFYLCAWSGSGQETQYFGPGTRLLVL.

The chain couples TRBV19 to TRBJ2-5, with TRBD1 identical over 9 bases. Germline V CDR1 and CDR2: LNHDA, SQIVND (reference sequence). This CDR3 spans 17 amino acids. Germline trimming cut 6 bases from V and 4 bases from J; bases unmatched to any gene: 15. CDR3 loop: CASSRAGTGLGVETQYF. The CDR3 bases are TGTGCCAGTAGCCGCGCCGGGACAGGGTTGGGAGTAGAGACCCAGTACTTC.

The chain joins TRBV18 to TRBJ1-1; 7 nucleotides match TRBD1. The CDR3 runs 16 residues. CDR1 is KGHSH, CDR2 LQKENI, per germline. The V and J ends lost 3 bases and 1 base, in that order; junction bases with no gene match: 8. The chain's CDR3 is CASSPGGGGQNTEAFF. Written as DNA, the CDR3 is TGTGCCAGCTCACCGGGAGGGGGCGGTCAGAACACTGAAGCTTTCTTT. Together with reference TRBV18 and TRBJ1-1, the CDR3 gives the full variable domain: NAGVMQNPRHLVRRRGQEARLRCSPMKGHSHVYWYRQLPEEGLKFMVYLQKENIIDESGMPKERFSAEFPKEGPSILRIQQVVRGDSAAYFCASSPGGGGQNTEAFFGQGTRLTVV.

The chain links TRBV5-1 to TRBJ2-2, with 11 bases matching TRBD2. CDR1 and CDR2 from the germline V gene are SGHRS and YFSETQ. The CDR3 totals 16 residues. With 4 bases clipped from V and 1 base from J, the junction kept 3 bases outside the gene matches. DNA for the CDR3: TGCGCCAGCAGCAGTACTAGCGGGAGGAACACCGGGGAGCTGTTTTTT. Encoded protein: CASSSTSGRNTGELFF.

The V gene is TRBV15, the J gene TRBJ1-2; TRBD1 aligns across 11 bases. The germline CDR1 and CDR2 sequences are LNHNV and YYDKDF (reference sequence). CDR3 length equals 14 residues. V was pared by 3 bases and J by 8 bases, with 5 bases of the junction left unmatched. CDR3 residues: CATSSAGTGGGYTF. The DNA for the CDR3 is TGTGCCACCAGCAGCGCCGGGACAGGGGGAGGCTACACCTTC.

The chain employs TRBV5-1 and TRBJ2-1, with TRBD2 identical over 10 bases. Looked up from germline, CDR1 is SGHRS and CDR2 is YFSETQ. The CDR3 runs to 17 residues. With V trimmed by 4 bases and J by 6 bases, 13 bases remained unmatched. The CDR3 region is CASSLGLGLAAINEQFF. In DNA form, the CDR3 reads TGCGCCAGCAGCCTCGGATTAGGACTAGCGGCGATCAATGAGCAGTTCTTC.